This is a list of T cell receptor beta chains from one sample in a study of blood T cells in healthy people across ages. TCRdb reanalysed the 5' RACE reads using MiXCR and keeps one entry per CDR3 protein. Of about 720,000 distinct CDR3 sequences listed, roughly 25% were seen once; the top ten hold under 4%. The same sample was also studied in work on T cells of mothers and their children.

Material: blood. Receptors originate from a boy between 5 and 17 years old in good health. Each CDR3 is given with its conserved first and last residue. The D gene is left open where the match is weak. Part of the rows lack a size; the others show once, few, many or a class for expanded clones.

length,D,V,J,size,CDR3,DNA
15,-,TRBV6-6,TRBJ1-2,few,CASSPTLEGQSGYTF,TGTGCCAGCAGCCCCACCCTAGAGGGACAAAGTGGCTACACCTTC
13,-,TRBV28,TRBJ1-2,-,CASSHQTGAGYTF,TGTGCCAGCAGTCACCAGACGGGAGCTGGCTACACCTTC
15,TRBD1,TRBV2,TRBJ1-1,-,CASRQRTGAGTEAFF,TGTGCCAGCAGGCAAAGGACAGGGGCAGGCACTGAAGCTTTCTTT
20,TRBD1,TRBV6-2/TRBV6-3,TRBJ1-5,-,CASSYEGTGASWTLGQPQHF,TGTGCCAGCAGTTACGAGGGGACAGGGGCCTCTTGGACCCTTGGACAGCCCCAGCATTTT
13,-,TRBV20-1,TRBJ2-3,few,CSASEGLEDTQYF,TGCAGTGCGAGCGAAGGCCTAGAGGATACGCAGTATTTT
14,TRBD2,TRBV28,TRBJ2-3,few,CASSAREGTDTQYF,TGTGCCAGCAGCGCCAGGGAGGGGACAGATACGCAGTATTTT
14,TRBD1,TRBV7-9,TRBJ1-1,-,CASSSRDRPTEAFF,TGTGCCAGCAGCAGCCGGGACAGACCCACTGAAGCTTTCTTT
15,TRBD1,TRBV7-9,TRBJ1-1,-,CASTTPGQGNAEAFF,TGTGCCAGCACCACACCGGGACAGGGGAACGCTGAAGCTTTCTTT
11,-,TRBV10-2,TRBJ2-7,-,CATTDTYEQYF,TGCGCCACCACGGACACCTACGAGCAGTACTTC
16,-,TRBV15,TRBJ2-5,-,CATSRGGRTDQETQYF,TGTGCCACCAGCAGAGGGGGGAGGACGGATCAAGAGACCCAGTACTTC
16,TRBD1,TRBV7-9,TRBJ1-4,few,CASSRGGTGGDEKLFF,TGTGCCAGCAGCCGCGGCGGGACAGGGGGCGATGAAAAACTGTTTTTT
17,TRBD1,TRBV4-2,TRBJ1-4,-,CASSQEPRGQVNEKLFF,TGTGCCAGCAGCCAAGAACCACGCGGACAGGTTAATGAAAAACTGTTTTTT
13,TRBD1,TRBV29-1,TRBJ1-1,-,CSVETGEGTEAFF,TGCAGCGTGGAGACAGGGGAGGGCACTGAAGCTTTCTTT
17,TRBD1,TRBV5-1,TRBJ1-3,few,CASSRDSLGVSGNTIYF,TGCGCCAGCAGCCGGGACAGTTTAGGGGTCTCTGGAAACACCATATATTTT
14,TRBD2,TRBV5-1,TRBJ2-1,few,CASSILTSANEQFF,TGCGCCAGCAGCATACTGACTAGCGCGAATGAGCAGTTCTTC
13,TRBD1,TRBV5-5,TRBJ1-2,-,CASSLGQVGGYTF,TGTGCCAGCAGCCTCGGACAGGTTGGCGGCTACACCTTC
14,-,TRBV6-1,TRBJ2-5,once,CASSDGGGHETQYF,TGTGCCAGCAGTGATGGGGGGGGCCACGAGACCCAGTACTTC
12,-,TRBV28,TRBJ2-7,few,CASSSNRVEQYF,TGTGCCAGCAGTTCCAATAGGGTCGAGCAGTACTTC
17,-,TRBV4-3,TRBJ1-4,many,CASSQEKNPQGNEKLFF,TGCGCCAGCAGCCAAGAGAAAAACCCGCAGGGAAATGAAAAACTGTTTTTT
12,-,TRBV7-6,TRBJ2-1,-,CASSFPPQVEVF,TGTGCCAGCAGCTTTCCGCCGCAGGTAGAGGTCTTC
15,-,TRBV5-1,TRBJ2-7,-,CASSLDWGSLYEQYF,TGCGCCAGCAGTCTCGATTGGGGAAGCCTCTACGAGCAGTACTTC
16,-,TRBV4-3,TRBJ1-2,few,CASSQAIGRFNYGYTF,TGCGCCAGCAGCCAGGCCATTGGACGGTTCAACTATGGCTACACCTTC
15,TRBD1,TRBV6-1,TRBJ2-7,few,CASLFTGTGRYEQYF,TGTGCCAGCCTTTTCACCGGGACAGGGAGGTACGAGCAGTACTTC
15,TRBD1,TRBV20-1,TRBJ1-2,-,CSASMWDRVSYGYTF,TGCAGTGCTAGTATGTGGGACAGGGTTTCTTATGGCTACACCTTC
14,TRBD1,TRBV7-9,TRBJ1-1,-,CASSSPTGGTEAFF,TGTGCCAGCAGCTCCCCGACAGGGGGCACTGAAGCTTTCTTT
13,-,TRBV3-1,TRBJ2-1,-,CASAQGPYNEQFF,TGTGCCAGCGCACAGGGCCCCTACAATGAGCAGTTCTTC
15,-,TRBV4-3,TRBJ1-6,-,CASSQDYGQYSPLHF,TGCGCCAGCAGCCAAGATTACGGACAGTATTCACCCCTCCACTTT
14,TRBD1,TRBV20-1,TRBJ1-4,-,CSLRKPAGGEKLFF,TGCAGCCTGAGAAAGCCGGCAGGGGGGGAAAAACTGTTTTTT
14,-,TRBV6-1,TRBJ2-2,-,CASSESADTGELFF,TGTGCCAGCAGTGAATCCGCTGACACCGGGGAGCTGTTTTTT
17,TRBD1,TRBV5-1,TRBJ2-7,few,CASSGPDDRVFLHEQYF,TGCGCCAGCAGCGGACCAGACGACAGGGTTTTTCTACACGAGCAGTACTTC
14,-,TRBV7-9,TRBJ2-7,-,CASSSRTDPYEQYF,TGTGCCAGCAGCTCCCGGACGGACCCCTACGAGCAGTACTTC
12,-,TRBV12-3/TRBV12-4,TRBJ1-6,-,CASRPPGSPLHF,TGTGCCAGCAGACCCCCCGGTTCACCCCTCCACTTT
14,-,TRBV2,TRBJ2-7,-,CASSEELGAYEQYF,TGTGCCAGCAGTGAAGAGCTAGGGGCCTACGAGCAGTACTTC
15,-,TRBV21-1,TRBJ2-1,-,CASSKLRVLYNEQFF,TGTGCCAGCAGCAAACTTAGGGTATTATACAATGAGCAGTTCTTC
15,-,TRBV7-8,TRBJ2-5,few,CASSLEGDGGETQYF,TGTGCCAGCAGCTTAGAAGGGGACGGCGGAGAGACCCAGTACTTC
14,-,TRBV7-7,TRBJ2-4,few,CATSDYIAKNIQYF,TGTGCTACCTCGGACTACATAGCCAAAAACATTCAGTACTTC
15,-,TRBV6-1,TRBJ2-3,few,CASSDGPGAPDTQYF,TGTGCCAGCAGTGATGGGCCAGGGGCCCCAGATACGCAGTATTTT
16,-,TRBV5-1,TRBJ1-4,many,CASSLSPGAANEKLFF,TGCGCCAGCAGCTTGTCGCCGGGGGCAGCTAATGAAAAACTGTTTTTT
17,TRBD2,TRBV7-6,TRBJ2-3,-,CASSPQVGRGRADTQYF,TGTGCCAGCAGCCCGCAGGTCGGGAGGGGTCGGGCAGATACGCAGTATTTT
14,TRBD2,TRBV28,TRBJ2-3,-,CASSLFTSGDTQYF,TGTGCCAGCAGTTTATTCACTAGCGGCGATACGCAGTATTTT
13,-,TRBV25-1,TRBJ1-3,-,CASSGWQGNTIYF,TGTGCCAGCAGTGGGTGGCAGGGAAACACCATATATTTT
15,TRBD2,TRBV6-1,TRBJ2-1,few,CASSVGLAGVNEQFF,TGTGCCAGCAGTGTTGGACTAGCGGGAGTAAATGAGCAGTTCTTC
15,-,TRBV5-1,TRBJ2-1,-,CASSLLQAPYNEQFF,TGCGCCAGCAGCTTGCTGCAGGCCCCCTACAATGAGCAGTTCTTC
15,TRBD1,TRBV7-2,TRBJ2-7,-,CASSLAGTAGSEQYF,TGTGCCAGCAGCTTAGCGGGGACAGCCGGATCCGAGCAGTACTTC
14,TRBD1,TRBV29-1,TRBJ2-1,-,CSVEGEQGAYEQFF,TGCAGCGTTGAAGGAGAGCAGGGGGCGTATGAGCAGTTCTTC
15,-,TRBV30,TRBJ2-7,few,CACFSGSGSPYEQYF,TGTGCCTGCTTCTCGGGTTCAGGGTCCCCCTACGAGCAGTACTTC
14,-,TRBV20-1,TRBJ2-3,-,CSASTGSVTDTQYF,TGCAGTGCTAGCACAGGGTCTGTCACAGATACGCAGTATTTT
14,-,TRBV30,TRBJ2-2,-,CAWNSGVFTGELFF,TGTGCCTGGAACTCGGGGGTGTTTACCGGGGAGCTGTTTTTT
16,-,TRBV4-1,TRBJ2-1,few,CASSQVGGVEYNEQFF,TGCGCCAGCAGCCAAGTGGGGGGTGTTGAGTACAATGAGCAGTTCTTC